Each of the 26 T cell receptor beta chains below was sequenced from the same sample in a study of cytomegalovirus exposure and HLA in healthy donors. Vbeta (60) and Jbeta (13) primers were used in the PCR. Some clones are missing from TCRdb's copy, which holds only in-frame ones; the method was immunoSEQ multiplex PCR. The table lists 100,000 to 150,000 clones, approximately 80% of them singletons. The specimen was PBMCs. The source of these receptors is a man over 45 in good health and CMV-seronegative.

This clone has only one observation. The chain is built from TRBV5-1 and TRBJ1-1; maybe TRBD1 (5 bases). The germline V gene encodes CDR1 SGHRS and CDR2 YFSETQ. The CDR3 extends over 15 amino acids. V was shortened by 2 bases and J by 3 bases, with 14 bases between the two germline ends. The chain's CDR3 is CASSFQGSRDTEAFF. DNA for the CDR3: TGCGCCAGCAGCTTTCAGGGTAGCCGGGACACTGAAGCTTTCTTT.

CDR3 DNA: TGTGCCAGCAGTTTAGGGACAGGGGAAGACGAGCAGTACGTC. This translates into CASSLGTGEDEQYV. The J gene is TRBJ2-7, the V gene TRBV28, with TRBD1 matching over 10 bases. CDR3 length: 14 residues. The germline V gene encodes CDR1 MDHEN and CDR2 SYDVKM. The trim removed 2 bases at V and 5 bases at J, leaving 3 bases unmatched.

The chain employs TRBV6-4 and TRBJ2-1; 8 nucleotides match TRBD2. Germline loops: CDR1 MRHNA, CDR2 SNTAGT. The CDR3 is 15 residues long. With 5 bases clipped from V and 3 bases from J, the junction kept 6 bases outside the gene matches. The CDR3 loop reads CASSLRGGFYNEQFF. The DNA of the CDR3 is TGTGCCAGCAGTCTCCGGGGGGGCTTCTACAATGAGCAGTTCTTC.

The chain is built from TRBV4-1 and TRBJ1-5; D is undetermined. Germline values: CDR1 MGHRA, CDR2 YSYEKL. V was cut by 4 bases and J by 5 bases, with 15 bases left in between. The CDR3 covers 15 residues. Written as DNA, the CDR3 is TGCGCCAGCAGCCCCACGGGTGCAGCGGATCAGCCCCAGCATTTT. This codes for CASSPTGAADQPQHF.

The chain has TRBV5-1 and TRBJ1-1, with unresolved D. Germline CDR1 SGHRS, CDR2 YFSETQ. Trimming removed 2 bases from V and 3 bases from J, with 11 bases in between. The CDR3 sequence is 14 residues long. CDR3 sequence reads: CASSFEVADTEAFF. CDR3 sequence (DNA): TGCGCCAGCAGCTTTGAGGTAGCGGACACTGAAGCTTTCTTT.

The chain recombines TRBV14 with TRBJ1-1; 9 bases are a match to TRBD1. The CDR3 spans 16 residues. Germline assignment: CDR1 SGHDN and CDR2 FVKESK. V shed 4 bases, J shed 6 bases, and the junction held 12 bases outside the gene matches. This CDR3 is CASSRLPGQGSAEAFF. CDR3 DNA sequence: TGTGCCAGCAGCCGACTCCCGGGACAGGGATCCGCTGAAGCTTTCTTT. The variable domain in full, completed from reference TRBV14 and TRBJ1-1, reads EAGVTQFPSHSVIEKGQTVTLRCDPISGHDNLYWYRRVMGKEIKFLLHFVKESKQDESGMPNNRFLAERTGGTYSTLKVQPAELEDSGVYFCASSRLPGQGSAEAFFGQGTRLTVV.

The sample holds a few counts of this clone. The chain employs TRBV28 and TRBJ2-7, with D possibly matching TRBD1 (6 bases). V lost 8 bases and J lost 12, with 17 bases in between. The CDR3 runs 11 residues. Germline V gives CDR1 MDHEN, CDR2 SYDVKM. Here the CDR3 DNA reads TGTGCCAGCCGGGACACCCTAGGGTGGTACGTC. Translating gives CASRDTLGWYV.

V gene TRBV25-1 combines with J gene TRBJ1-1; D gene uncertain. CDR1 is MGHDK and CDR2 is SYGVNS in the germline V gene. The CDR3 sequence is 15 residues long. Trimming stripped 4 bases from V and 0 bases from J, with 12 bases between. CDR3: CASSGRNVLNTEAFF. The DNA of the CDR3 is TGTGCCAGCAGTGGGAGGAATGTTCTGAACACTGAAGCTTTCTTT. The full variable domain, in which reference TRBV25-1 and TRBJ1-1 provide the parts outside the CDR3, is EADIYQTPRYLVIGTGKKITLECSQTMGHDKMYWYQQDPGMELHLIHYSYGVNSTEKGDLSSESTVSRIRTEHFPLTLESARPSHTSQYLCASSGRNVLNTEAFFGQGTRLTVV.

The CDR3 sequence: CASSLQVSGNQPQHF. CDR3 coding DNA: TGTGCCAGTAGCCTTCAGGTTTCAGGCAATCAGCCCCAGCATTTT. V usage is TRBV19 and J usage is TRBJ1-5, with D unclear. Germline CDR1 LNHDA, CDR2 SQIVND (reference sequence). Trimming pared 6 bases from V and 2 bases from J, leaving 14 bases between. This CDR3 has 15 residues.

In its sample, this clone was seen a few times. This rearrangement joins TRBV5-1 to TRBJ2-1; 7 positions match TRBD2. CDR1 and CDR2 from the germline V gene are SGHRS and YFSETQ. The CDR3 sequence is 17 residues long. Trimming took 2 bases from V and 5 from J; bases not matched to a gene: 13. CDR3 amino acids: CASSFDPVSGVNNEQFF. The CDR3 DNA follows: TGCGCCAGCAGCTTCGACCCAGTGAGCGGGGTAAACAATGAGCAGTTCTTC.

The chain uses TRBV2 and TRBJ2-6; a possible D gene is TRBD2 (6 bases). The CDR3 sequence is 17 residues long. Germline V CDR1 and CDR2: SNHLY, FYNNEI. Between the trimmed V and J ends, which lost 6 bases and 0 bases, there was a span of 15 bases. The CDR3 region is CASRTVEGLSGANVLTF. In nucleotides, the CDR3 is TGTGCCAGCAGGACGGTGGAGGGTCTCTCTGGGGCCAACGTCCTGACTTTC.

V gene TRBV5-1 combines with J gene TRBJ2-1, with TRBD2 matching over 8 bases. Germline-derived CDR1 and CDR2 are SGHRS and YFSETQ. The length of the CDR3 is 15 residues. Trimming took 0 bases from V and 5 from J; bases not matched to a gene: 4. CDR3 sequence: CASSLAVAGNNEQFF. Here the CDR3 DNA reads TGCGCCAGCAGCTTGGCGGTAGCGGGGAACAATGAGCAGTTCTTC.

This clone was picked up one time. This chain uses TRBV6-1 with TRBJ2-1; D may be TRBD2 (5 bases). Between the trimmed V and J ends, which lost 6 bases and 5 bases, there was a span of 11 bases. The CDR3 covers 13 residues. Germline-derived CDR1 and CDR2 are MNHNS and SASEGT. The CDR3 loop is CASRQLDHNEQFF. The CDR3, as DNA: TGTGCCAGCAGGCAACTAGACCACAATGAGCAGTTCTTC.

The rearrangement joins TRBV5-4 to TRBJ2-3, with TRBD2 identical over 7 bases. Germline lookup yields CDR1 SGHNT and CDR2 YYREEE (reference sequence). The ends lost 4 bases at V and 0 bases at J; junction bases unmatched: 5. The CDR3 runs to 15 residues. The CDR3 nucleotides read TGTGCCAGCAGCCGTGGGACTACTAGCACAGATACGCAGTATTTT. Protein sequence: CASSRGTTSTDTQYF. Complete variable domain (other parts from reference TRBV5-4 and TRBJ2-3): ETGVTQSPTHLIKTRGQQVTLRCSSQSGHNTVSWYQQALGQGPQFIFQYYREEENGRGNFPPRFSGLQFPNYSSELNVNALELDDSALYLCASSRGTTSTDTQYFGPGTRLTVL.

The chain carries TRBV18 and TRBJ2-2; D gene unclear. Trimming removed 2 bases from V and 6 bases from J, with 10 bases in between. The CDR3 has 14 residues. Per germline, CDR1 KGHSH and CDR2 LQKENI. CDR3 coding DNA: TGTGCCAGCTCACCAGAGACTGATTCCGGGGAGCTGTTTTTT. Its protein is CASSPETDSGELFF.

This rearrangement joins TRBV18 to TRBJ1-1, with no clear D. The CDR3 is 13 amino acids. Germline V gene sequence: CDR1 KGHSH, CDR2 LQKENI. The V end was cut by 2 bases, the J end by 6 bases, with 10 bases between. CDR3 sequence (DNA): TGTGCCAGCTCACCAGAGGCAGAGGCTGAAGCTTTCTTT. Protein: CASSPEAEAEAFF.

This clone was seen just once. The chain carries TRBV21-1 and TRBJ1-4; the table's TRBD1 call for D was not verified on the DNA. TRBV21-1 constitutes a pseudogene. This CDR3 spans 21 amino acids. Here the CDR3 reads CASSKGTGSTQTYPKNEKLFF. In nucleotides, the CDR3 is TGTGCCAGCAGCAAAGGGACAGGGAGCACCCAAACCTACCCCAAGAATGAAAAACTGTTTTTT.

The chain employs TRBV6-5 and TRBJ2-3; 10 positions match TRBD2. Germline lookup yields CDR1 MNHEY and CDR2 SVGAGI. The CDR3 contains 15 residues. V trimming: 4 bases; J trimming: 1 base; junction bases outside the gene matches: 2. The CDR3: CASSLAGGRTDTQYF. CDR3 DNA: TGTGCCAGCAGTTTAGCGGGGGGACGCACAGATACGCAGTATTTT.

The chain combines TRBV11-2 with TRBJ1-4, with D maybe TRBD1 (6 bases). The ends were cut back, 5 bases at V and 4 bases at J, with 20 bases in the middle. CDR1 is SGHAT and CDR2 is FQNNGV in the germline V gene. The CDR3 runs to 17 residues. CDR3 coding DNA: TGTGCCAGCAGCCCTATCTTACAGGGAAGAAATAATGAAAAACTGTTTTTT. Protein: CASSPILQGRNNEKLFF. Based on the CDR3 plus reference TRBV11-2 and TRBJ1-4, the full variable domain is EAGVAQSPRYKIIEKRQSVAFWCNPISGHATLYWYQQILGQGPKLLIQFQNNGVVDDSQLPKDRFSAERLKGVDSTLKIQPAKLEDSAVYLCASSPILQGRNNEKLFFGSGTQLSVL.

This chain links TRBV2 with TRBJ1-2; no firm D call. The germline V gene encodes CDR1 SNHLY and CDR2 FYNNEI. The CDR3 length is 13 residues. The V gene lost 2 bases and the J gene lost 1 base, with 5 bases spanning the gap. DNA of the CDR3: TGTGCCAGCAGTGAAAAGCTTAACTATGGCTACACCTTC. This gives the protein CASSEKLNYGYTF.

The chain combines TRBV2 with TRBJ2-5; D may be TRBD2 (6 bases). V was trimmed by 6 bases and J by 4 bases, leaving 9 bases between them. CDR3 length: 12 amino acids. CDR1 is SNHLY and CDR2 is FYNNEI in the germline V gene. The CDR3 loop reads CASSGSLETQYF. CDR3 sequence (DNA): TGTGCCAGCAGCGGGAGCCTAGAGACCCAGTACTTC.

This chain uses TRBV5-8 with TRBJ2-5; unclear D gene. Germline assignment: CDR1 SGHTS and CDR2 YDEGEE. Trimming pared 0 bases from V and 2 bases from J, leaving 11 bases between. The CDR3 loop spans 15 amino acids. CDR3 amino acids: CASSLGAKKQETQYF. DNA for the CDR3: TGTGCCAGCAGCTTGGGGGCAAAGAAGCAAGAGACCCAGTACTTC.

The chain uses TRBV7-9 and TRBJ1-5, with 9 bases fitting TRBD1. Germline CDR1 is SEHNR and CDR2 is FQNEAQ (reference sequence). This CDR3 is built from 15 residues. V lost 5 bases to trimming and J lost 0 bases; unmatched junction nucleotides: 2. CDR3: CASSTGQGSNQPQHF. CDR3 nucleotides: TGTGCCAGCAGCACGGGACAGGGTAGCAATCAGCCCCAGCATTTT. Supplemented by reference TRBV7-9 and TRBJ1-5, the full variable domain reads DTGVSQNPRHKITKRGQNVTFRCDPISEHNRLYWYRQTLGQGPEFLTYFQNEAQLEKSRLLSDRFSAERPKGSFSTLEIQRTEQGDSAMYLCASSTGQGSNQPQHFGDGTRLSIL.

V and J are TRBV19 and TRBJ1-3, with D possibly TRBD1 on 5 matching bases. Trimming stripped 11 bases from V and 3 bases from J, with 14 bases between. The CDR3 consists of 13 residues. The germline V gene encodes CDR1 LNHDA and CDR2 SQIVND (reference sequence). The CDR3 bases are TGTGCCTCATCCCCGGGGGTTGGAAACACCATATATTTT. This gives the protein CASSPGVGNTIYF.

The rearrangement joins TRBV6-1 to TRBJ1-2; perhaps TRBD1 as D (6 bases). This CDR3 is built from 13 residues. Germline V CDR1 and CDR2: MNHNS, SASEGT. The ends were cut back, 1 base at V and 6 bases at J, with 9 bases in the middle. The CDR3, as DNA: TGTGCCAGCAGTGAAGAAACAGGGAATGGCTACACCTTC. Translating it yields CASSEETGNGYTF.

The chain combines TRBV27 with TRBJ2-3; TRBD1 aligns across 7 bases. Trimming at V came to 7 bases and at J to 2 bases, leaving 6 bases not matched to a gene. Germline V lookup: CDR1 MNHEY, CDR2 SMNVEV (reference sequence). The CDR3 has 14 residues. CDR3 sequence (DNA): TGTGCCAGCACCATCAGGGGGATCACAGATACGCAGTATTTT. It translates to CASTIRGITDTQYF.